These T cell receptor beta chains were read from a single sample in a study of blood T cell repertoires in COVID-19. Sequencing was performed with immunoSEQ multiplex PCR; in TCRdb, only in-frame clones are kept and a portion is missing. The sample has over 150,000 clones, around 79% seen once. Sequencing was performed on PBMCs or T cells enriched from blood (not recorded which). The receptors were gathered from a woman in her 70s in a cohort exposed to, infected with or recovered from COVID-19 (not recorded which). CDR3s include the opening cysteine and the closing phenylalanine or tryptophan. A D gene is named only where the DNA matches it firmly. Size tells how often a clone was seen (once, few, many) or the class of an expanded clone, and some rows leave it out.

D	V	size	J	DNA	CDR3
NA	TRBV28	NA	TRBJ1-1	TGTGCCAGCAGCGTATGGCAGGCGAACACTGAAGCTTTCTTT	CASSVWQANTEAFF
NA	TRBV5-1	few	TRBJ2-1	TGCGCCAGCAGCTACGCTAGGAGGGGCAATGAGCAGTTCTTC	CASSYARRGNEQFF
NA	TRBV5-1	few	TRBJ2-3	TGCGCCAGCAGCTTGGCCGACACAACAGATACGCAGTATTTT	CASSLADTTDTQYF
TRBD2	TRBV11-3	NA	TRBJ2-2	TGTGCCAGCAGCTTATACGGGGGGAGGATCGGGGAGCTGTTTTTT	CASSLYGGRIGELFF
NA	TRBV11-3	NA	TRBJ2-5	TGTGCCAGCAGCTCCCAGGGTAGAGAGACCCAGTACTTC	CASSSQGRETQYF
TRBD2	TRBV10-3	NA	TRBJ2-5	TGTGCCATCAGTGAGGGTACTAGCGGGAAGGAGACCCAGTACTTC	CAISEGTSGKETQYF
NA	TRBV7-3	many	TRBJ1-1	TGTGCCAGCAGCCTAAGGGGAGAAGGGAAAGCTTTCTTT	CASSLRGEGKAFF
NA	TRBV11-2	once	TRBJ1-2	TGTGCCAGCAGCTCCGGTTATATTGGCTACACCTTC	CASSSGYIGYTF
NA	TRBV5-1	once	TRBJ2-5	TGCGCCAGCAGCTTTGGGACGGGAGAAGAGACCCAGTACTTC	CASSFGTGEETQYF
TRBD1	TRBV18	NA	TRBJ1-1	TGTGCCAGCTCAGTGGTAACAGGGGAAGGAGCTTTCTTT	CASSVVTGEGAFF
TRBD1	TRBV10-1	NA	TRBJ2-1	TGCGCCAAGCCCCGGGACAGGGACTACAATGAGCAGTTCTTC	CAKPRDRDYNEQFF
NA	TRBV2	NA	TRBJ1-6	TGTGCCAGCACCGCGGGGGGGGGATATAATTCACCCCTCCACTTT	CASTAGGGYNSPLHF
NA	TRBV9	NA	TRBJ1-2	TGTGCCAGCAGCGTAGCCGGGGGACCCTATGGCTACACCTTC	CASSVAGGPYGYTF
NA	TRBV19	many	TRBJ2-1	TGTGCCAGTAGTATCGGTCCGCCATCCTACAATGAGCAGTTCTTC	CASSIGPPSYNEQFF
NA	TRBV19	NA	TRBJ2-3	TGTGCCAGTAGTATGACAGTAAGCACAGATACGCAGTATTTT	CASSMTVSTDTQYF
NA	TRBV7-2	NA	TRBJ2-1	TGTGCCAGCAGCTTAGCAGGACTCGCTCAGCAGTTCTTC	CASSLAGLAQQFF
TRBD1	TRBV5-1	once	TRBJ2-6	TGCGCCAGCAGTCCCGATGGACAGGGTTCCTCTGGGGCCAACGTCCTGACTTTC	CASSPDGQGSSGANVLTF
TRBD2	TRBV7-2	NA	TRBJ2-1	TGTGCCAGCAGCCCCCCGGGAGGCCCTCAGAGTGAGCAGTTCTTC	CASSPPGGPQSEQFF
TRBD1	TRBV14	once	TRBJ1-5	TGTGCCAGCAGCCAAGAGGGATCAGGGGGCGATGGTGTCCCCAATCAGCCCCAGCATTTT	CASSQEGSGGDGVPNQPQHF
TRBD1	TRBV29-1	NA	TRBJ2-3	TGCAGCGTTGAAGGGACAGGGGAGGGCACAGATACGCAGTATTTT	CSVEGTGEGTDTQYF
TRBD1	TRBV30	few	TRBJ1-2	TGTGCCTGGAATCGTGCAGGGGGCGGCTATGGCTACACCTTC	CAWNRAGGGYGYTF
TRBD2	TRBV12-5	NA	TRBJ2-1	TGTGCTAGTGGTTTGTCGCCTAGCGGGAGCAATGAGCAGTTCTTC	CASGLSPSGSNEQFF
TRBD2	TRBV27	NA	TRBJ2-2	TGTGCCAGCAGTATTAGCGGGAGAATAACCGGGGAGCTGTTTTTT	CASSISGRITGELFF
TRBD1	TRBV18	NA	TRBJ1-2	TGTGCCAGCTCACCACTAAATCGGGACAGGGGGCTTGGCTACACCTTC	CASSPLNRDRGLGYTF
NA	TRBV6-4	NA	TRBJ2-2	TGTGCCAGCAGTGATATGTGGAACACCGGGGAGCTGTTTTTT	CASSDMWNTGELFF